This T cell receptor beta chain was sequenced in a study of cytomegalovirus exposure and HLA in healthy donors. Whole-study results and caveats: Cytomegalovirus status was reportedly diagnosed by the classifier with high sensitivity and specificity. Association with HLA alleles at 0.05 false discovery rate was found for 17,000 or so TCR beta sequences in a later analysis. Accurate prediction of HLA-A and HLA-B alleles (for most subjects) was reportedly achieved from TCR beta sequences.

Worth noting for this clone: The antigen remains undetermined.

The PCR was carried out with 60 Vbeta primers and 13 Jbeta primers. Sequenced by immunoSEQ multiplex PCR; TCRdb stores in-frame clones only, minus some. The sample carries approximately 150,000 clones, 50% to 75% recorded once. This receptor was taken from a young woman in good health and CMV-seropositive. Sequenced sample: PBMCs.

Here the CDR3 reads CASVDRGGSNQPQHF. CDR3 in DNA: TGTGCCAGCGTTGACAGGGGCGGAAGCAATCAGCCCCAGCATTTT. The chain is built from TRBV28 and TRBJ1-5; 8 nucleotides agree with TRBD1. The CDR3 sequence is 15 residues long. V trimming: 8 bases; J trimming: 1 base; junction bases outside the gene matches: 7. Germline assignment: CDR1 MDHEN and CDR2 SYDVKM. The variable domain in full, with the rest retrieved from reference TRBV28 and TRBJ1-5, is DVKVTQSSRYLVKRTGEKVFLECVQDMDHENMFWYRQDPGLGLRLIYFSYDVKMKEKGDIPEGYSVSREKKERFSLILESASTNQTSMYLCASVDRGGSNQPQHFGDGTRLSIL.